This T cell receptor (beta chain) was identified during a study of ipilimumab plus nivolumab after autologous stem cell transplantation. Study as a whole: Median doses per patient: a few ipilimumab, fewer than ten nivolumab. The myeloma cohort included high-risk transplant-naive patients and patients relapsing within 3 years of a first autologous transplant.

Method: immunoSEQ multiplex PCR; TCRdb's copy keeps in-frame clones and lacks some. The sample includes around 3,500 clones, roughly nine tenths seen only once; the top ten take around 23%. The CDR3 loop spans 13 amino acids. Germline V CDR1 and CDR2: MNHEY, SVGAGI. The V gene lost 0 bases and the J gene lost 11 bases, with 11 bases spanning the gap. Ipilimumab, 1 mg/kg, started 14 to 28 days after autologous transplant. Source: PBMCs, taken in a trial of ipilimumab plus nivolumab as post-transplant consolidation. This sequence originates from a male donor with multiple myeloma. The V and J genes are TRBV6-5 and TRBJ2-1, with D perhaps given as TRBD1 or TRBD2 (6 bases each). CDR3 region: CASSYSRGVKQFF. The CDR3 DNA is TGTGCCAGCAGTTACTCGAGGGGGGTTAAGCAGTTCTTC.